Below are 19 T cell receptor beta chains sequenced from a single sample in a study of T cells in women clearing cervical HPV infection. The data were produced by immunoSEQ multiplex PCR, yet TCRdb's version contains in-frame clones alone and is incomplete. This sample's clone table lists roughly 15,000 clones. The sample taken for sequencing was blood buffy coat. The receptors were gathered from a woman between 18 and 70 years old with a cervical HPV16 infection that either progressed to CIN3+ or cleared (not recorded which).

CDR3 bases read: TGTGCCAGCAGCTCCGACGGGACAGGGGTTGGT. Residues: CASSSDGTGVG. The whole CDR3 sequence is CASSSDGTGVGQYF. The chain combines TRBV7-2 with TRBJ2-4; TRBD1 agrees at 10 bases. From the germline J gene comes the end of the CDR3, since the read stops 3 residues before it. Germline V gene lookup returns CDR1 SGHTA and CDR2 FQGNSA. CDR3 length equals 14 residues.

Concerning this clone: The CDR3 end is not reached by the read, which stops 3 residues before it; the germline J gene fills it in. This rearrangement joins TRBV19 to TRBJ1-6; 10 bases are shared with TRBD1. Germline-derived CDR1 and CDR2 are LNHDA and SQIVND (reference sequence). The V segment lost 5 bases and the J segment 7 bases; nucleotides outside the gene matches: 2. The CDR3 has 14 residues. CDR3 in amino acids: CASSPDRGNSPLHF. The sequenced part of the CDR3 DNA is TGTGCCAGTAGTCCGGACAGGGGGAATTCACCC.

As to this clone: The CDR3 end falls 3 residues outside the read, so it is completed with the germline J gene. The genes are TRBV5-7 and TRBJ2-1; maybe TRBD1 (7 bases). TRBV5-7 is marked as an open reading frame, function uncertain. Trimming removed 4 bases at V and 8 bases at J, with 13 bases between. This CDR3 is built from 13 residues. The sequenced part of the CDR3 DNA is TGTGCCAGCAGCCTACAGGGGAGGTATGAG. This gives the protein CASSLQGRYE. The entire CDR3 protein reads CASSLQGRYEQFF.

Comment on this clone: The read ends 3 residues shy of where the CDR3 ends; the end is completed using the germline J gene. This chain uses TRBV10-1 with TRBJ1-6; D perhaps matches TRBD1 (5 bases). V gave up 6 bases and J gave up 6 bases, with 9 bases separating them. This CDR3 comprises 13 residues. Per germline, CDR1 WNHNN and CDR2 SYGVQD (reference sequence). The CDR3 here is CASSADSNSPLHF. The sequenced CDR3 bases are TGCGCCAGCAGCGCTGACAGTAATTCACCC.

Of note for this clone: The CDR3 goes on 3 residues after the read ends, and that part is filled in from the germline J gene. The rearrangement joins TRBV20-1 to TRBJ2-1; possibly TRBD2 for D (6 bases). Germline assignment: CDR1 DFQATT and CDR2 SNEGSKA (reference sequence). V was clipped by 7 bases and J by 6 bases, with 13 bases between them. The CDR3 has 12 amino acids. The DNA read from the CDR3 is TGCAGTGAGGGACTGCTGGGCAATGAG. Translating gives CSEGLLGNE. The whole CDR3 is CSEGLLGNEQFF.

With respect to this clone: A junction boundary mismatches the germline segment, possibly from a read error. Read data end 3 residues before the CDR3 end; the end is taken from the germline J gene. This chain connects TRBV7-9 to TRBJ2-3; 11 nucleotides agree with TRBD1. The length of the CDR3 is 15 residues. The V gene's germline CDR1 is SEHNR and CDR2 FQNEAQ (reference sequence). This CDR3 is CSSSLDRGRQETQYF. CDR3 DNA, as far as it was read: TGTTCCAGCAGCCTGGACAGGGGGCGACAAGAGACG.

Points on this clone: Read sequence stops 3 residues before the CDR3 end, and the germline J gene provides the missing end. The chain links TRBV28 to TRBJ2-7; 13 nucleotides align to TRBD2. V gave up 5 bases and J gave up 5 bases; unmatched junction bases: 9. CDR3 length equals 16 residues. Germline CDR1 is MDHEN and CDR2 is SYDVKM. CDR3 amino acids: CASSGTSGRALDEQYF. CDR3 bases read: TGTGCCAGCAGTGGAACTAGCGGGAGGGCCCTCGACGAG.

Comments on this clone: Sequencing ends 3 residues short of the CDR3 end; the germline J gene provides the rest. The gene calls are TRBV5-1 and TRBJ1-2; D is possibly TRBD1 (6 bases). CDR1 is SGHRS, CDR2 YFSETQ, per germline. V lost 4 bases, J lost 4 bases, and 17 bases lay in between. The CDR3 is made up of 15 amino acids. CDR3 in amino acids: CASSTETGGIYGYTF. The part of the CDR3 DNA that was read is TGCGCCAGCAGCACCGAGACAGGCGGGATCTATGGC.

With regard to this clone: The read ends 3 residues before the CDR3 terminus; that terminus is restored from the germline J gene. The J gene is TRBJ1-1, the V gene TRBV19; D might be TRBD1 (5 bases). The CDR3 runs to 14 residues. The germline V gene encodes CDR1 LNHDA and CDR2 SQIVND (reference sequence). The V end lost 6 bases, the J end lost 0 bases, and 11 bases lay between the germline ends. The CDR3 here is CASRSQGMNTEAFF. Incomplete CDR3 DNA: TGTGCCAGTAGAAGCCAGGGTATGAACACTGAA.

About this clone itself: The observed sequence ends 3 residues before the CDR3 terminus, with the missing tail filled in from the germline J gene. The genes are TRBV10-1 and TRBJ2-3; possible D gene TRBD1, 6 bases. The germline V and J ends were trimmed by 0 bases and 2 bases, with 12 bases remaining between them. This CDR3 contains 16 residues. Germline V gene lookup returns CDR1 WNHNN and CDR2 SYGVQD (reference sequence). Incomplete CDR3 DNA: TGCGCCAGCAGTGAGTCGACTCAGGGGATCACAGATACG. The encoded protein is CASSESTQGITDT. The whole CDR3 protein is CASSESTQGITDTQYF.

Turning to this clone: The CDR3 end is not reached by the read, which stops 3 residues before it; the germline J gene fills it in. The chain uses TRBV7-3 and TRBJ2-7; the match to TRBD1 covers 8 bases. The CDR3 contains 15 residues. Per the germline V gene, CDR1 is SGHTA and CDR2 is FQGTGA. V shed 4 bases and J 5 bases; nucleotides not matched to a gene: 10. CDR3 residues: CASSSFGTGYDEQYF. The part of the CDR3 DNA that was read is TGTGCCAGCAGCTCCTTTGGGACAGGATATGACGAG.

This clone is called medium-sized based on its frequency. The CDR3 loop reads CASSSLGRVTETQYF. CDR3 DNA, as far as it was read: TGTGCCAGCAGCTCATTGGGCAGGGTAACAGAGACC. The chain links TRBV7-9 to TRBJ2-5; perhaps TRBD1 as D (5 bases). The CDR3 end falls 3 residues outside the read, so it is completed with the germline J gene. The CDR3 has 15 amino acids. Germline CDR1 SEHNR, CDR2 FQNEAQ (reference sequence). V was clipped by 4 bases and J by 4 bases, with 16 bases between them.

Worth noting for this clone: The CDR3 end is not reached by the read, which stops 3 residues before it; the germline J gene fills it in. V and J are TRBV5-1 and TRBJ2-7; D tentatively reads TRBD1 or TRBD2 (5 bases each). The V and J ends lost 4 bases and 5 bases respectively, with 19 bases between them. The CDR3 totals 15 residues. Germline CDR1 SGHRS, CDR2 YFSETQ. The covered CDR3 bases are TGCGCCAGCAGCAGGACCAGGGAGCCAGTCGACGAG. Its protein product is CASSRTREPVDE. The complete CDR3 reads CASSRTREPVDEQYF.

Note on this clone: The read ends 3 residues shy of where the CDR3 ends; the end is completed using the germline J gene. The rearrangement links TRBV18 to TRBJ1-2; TRBD1 matches at 12 bases. The CDR3 spans 17 residues. CDR1 is KGHSH and CDR2 is LQKENI in the germline V gene. CDR3 DNA, as far as it was read: TGTGCCAGCTCACCATACCCCGGGACAGGGGGCTACAATGAC. Translating gives CASSPYPGTGGYND. The full CDR3 is CASSPYPGTGGYNDYTF.

On this clone: The sequence runs out 3 residues before the end of the CDR3; the remainder is reconstructed from the germline J gene. The chain employs TRBV19 and TRBJ1-4; 9 bases match TRBD1. The germline gives CDR1 LNHDA, CDR2 SQIVND (reference sequence). This CDR3 comprises 15 residues. The sequenced part of the CDR3 DNA is TGTGCCAGTAGTGGGCCGGGACAGGGTAATTCACCA. Residues: CASSGPGQGNSP. The full CDR3 is CASSGPGQGNSPLFF.

With respect to this clone: The read stops 3 residues short of the end of the CDR3; the missing end is completed from the germline J gene. The chain links TRBV7-2 to TRBJ2-3, with TRBD2 matching over 9 bases. The CDR3 extends over 13 amino acids. The J segment lost 1 base and the V segment lost 9 bases, leaving 2 bases of the junction unmatched. The germline V gene has CDR1 SGHTA and CDR2 FQGNSA. CDR3 residues: CASKRGGTDTQYF. CDR3 DNA, as far as it was read: TGTGCCAGTAAGCGGGGGGGCACAGATACG.

Comment on this clone: The read comes to an end 3 residues before the CDR3 does, leaving the germline J gene to fill in the end. This chain connects TRBV10-1 to TRBJ2-7; TRBD2 is a possible D gene (6 bases). Trimming shortened V by 4 bases and J by 5 bases, and 15 bases separated the two germline ends. The germline V gene encodes CDR1 WNHNN and CDR2 SYGVQD (reference sequence). CDR3 length equals 14 residues. The CDR3 bases that were read are TGCGCCAGCAGTGGGAGGACTACGCCTCACGAG. Protein product: CASSGRTTPHE. The CDR3, in full, reads CASSGRTTPHEQYF.

As to this clone: The read terminates 3 residues before the CDR3 end, so the remaining end is supplied by the germline J gene. This rearrangement joins TRBV5-1 to TRBJ2-7; maybe TRBD2 (5 bases). This CDR3 contains 14 residues. V lost 0 bases to trimming and J lost 2 bases, with 9 bases between them. The germline V gene has CDR1 SGHRS and CDR2 YFSETQ. Partial CDR3 DNA: TGCGCCAGCAGCTTGGAACCGGGGACCTACGAG. Its translation: CASSLEPGTYE. The whole CDR3 protein is CASSLEPGTYEQYF.

Note on this clone: The read ends 3 residues early relative to the CDR3; the germline J gene fills the gap. The rearrangement links TRBV7-2 to TRBJ2-3; maybe TRBD1 (6 bases). CDR3 length equals 14 residues. Germline V gene data show CDR1 as SGHTA and CDR2 as FQGNSA. The CDR3 region is CASSIQGFQETQYF. The CDR3 DNA, read in part, is TGTGCCAGCAGCATACAGGGCTTCCAAGAGACG.